The present T cell receptor (beta chain) was sequenced within a study of immune heterogeneity within non-small cell lung tumors. A multiplex PCR containing 32 V primers and 13 J primers was used to amplify TCR beta CDR3. One entry per CDR3 protein results from TCRdb running MiXCR on the multiplex PCR reads. In the table there are around 23,000 distinct CDR3 sequences, roughly 30% of which are singletons. In its sample, this clonotype was seen many times. Its target is unknown. The CDR3 is made up of 13 amino acids. V gave up 7 bases and J gave up 1 base, with 11 bases separating them. Germline V lookup: CDR1 MNHNS, CDR2 SASEGT. Broader study findings: In tumor regions, T-cell clonality showed a moderate but significant correlation with local tumor mutational burden (R around 0.34). Largely, high-frequency T-cell receptor beta clonotypes differed from one individual patient to another. Identical dominant CDR3 beta clonotypes spanned tumor sites within a patient, beside site-unique high-frequency clones.

The starting template was genomic DNA from bulk tumor, 600 ng per sample. Multiple widely separated biopsies were taken from each primary tumor at surgery. Enrolled patients presented with newly diagnosed, previously untreated non-small cell lung cancer and underwent curative surgery. The donor pool consisted of newly diagnosed non-small cell lung cancer patients who were having surgery with curative intent. This clonotype was sampled from a man between 40 and 49 years old with non-small cell lung cancer. The V call is TRBV6-1, the J call TRBJ2-7; D gene uncertain. The sample consisted of lung tumor tissue. The DNA for the CDR3 is TGTGCCAGCAAGGCAACAGTGTCCTACGAGCAGTACTTC. Amino acids: CASKATVSYEQYF.